This TCR beta chain appears in the sequencing data of a study of shared clonotypes between healthy human individuals. The CDR3 extends over 13 amino acids. Germline V gene lookup returns CDR1 MNHNY and CDR2 SVGAGI (reference sequence). The J segment lost 5 bases and the V segment lost 4 bases, leaving 4 bases of the junction unmatched. The naive CD8 fraction comprised CD45RO-negative cells positively selected for CCR7 and excluded terminally differentiated effector memory CD45RA+ cells. Clones were read by immunoSEQ multiplex PCR, and TCRdb kept only the in-frame ones, dropping some. The table lists millions of clones, roughly 94% of them singletons.

This TCR came from a man between 18 and 29 years old in good health. The chain uses TRBV6-6 and TRBJ1-1; TRBD1 agrees at 7 bases. The sequenced sample was naive CD8+ T cells sorted from blood. In DNA, the CDR3 is TGTGCCAGCAGTTCCGACAGGGTGACTGAAGCTTTCTTT. It translates to CASSSDRVTEAFF.